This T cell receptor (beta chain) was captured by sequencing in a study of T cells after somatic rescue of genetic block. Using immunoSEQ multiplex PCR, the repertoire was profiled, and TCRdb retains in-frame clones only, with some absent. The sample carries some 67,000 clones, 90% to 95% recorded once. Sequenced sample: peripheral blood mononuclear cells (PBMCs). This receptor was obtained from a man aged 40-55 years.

CDR3 DNA: TGCGCCAGCGCGATCTCGTCCGGGACAGGGGGATTCGAGCAGTACTTC. It yields the protein CASAISSGTGGFEQYF. The J gene is TRBJ2-7, the V gene TRBV5-1; 11 bases line up with TRBD1. J was trimmed by 6 bases and V by 7 bases; bases with no gene match: 15. Germline CDR1 reads SGHRS; CDR2 reads YFSETQ. The CDR3 is 16 amino acids.